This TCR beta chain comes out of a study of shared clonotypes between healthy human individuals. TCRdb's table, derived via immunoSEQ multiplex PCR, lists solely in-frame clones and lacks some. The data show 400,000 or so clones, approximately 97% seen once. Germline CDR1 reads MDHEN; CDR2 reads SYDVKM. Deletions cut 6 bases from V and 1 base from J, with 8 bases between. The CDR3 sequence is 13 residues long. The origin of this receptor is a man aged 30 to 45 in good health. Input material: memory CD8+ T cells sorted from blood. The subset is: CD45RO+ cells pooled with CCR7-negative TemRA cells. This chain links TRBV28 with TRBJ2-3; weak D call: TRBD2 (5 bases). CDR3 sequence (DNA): TGTGCCAGCAGGAGTAGCGGCACAGATACGCAGTATTTT. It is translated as CASRSSGTDTQYF.